These T cell receptor beta chains were read from a single sample in a study of patients and donors after allogeneic stem cell transplantation. TCRdb re-called the RT-PCR reads with MiXCR, one entry per CDR3 protein. The sample carries 400,000 to 450,000 distinct CDR3 sequences, roughly 16% recorded once. Sequenced input: blood, either unsorted or a sorted T cell fraction (not recorded which). These receptors all stem from a human donor who was either an allogeneic HSCT recipient or a stem cell or donor lymphocyte infusion donor (not recorded which). It is not recorded whose cells these are; they may come from a transplant donor. CDR3s include the opening cysteine and the closing phenylalanine or tryptophan. Each record gives: clone size, V gene, J gene, CDR3 length, D gene, CDR3 DNA, CDR3 protein. D genes are given only for firm matches. Size is stated for part of the rows, as once, few or many counts, or as a class when the clone is expanded.

once,TRBV18,TRBJ2-7,14,NA,TGTGCCAGCTCACCGAAGATACGGGCTACCGAGCAGTACTTC,CASSPKIRATEQYF
NA,TRBV6-1,TRBJ2-3,15,TRBD1,TGTGCCAGCAGCGACCAGGGGGTTTTCACAGATACGCAGTATTTT,CASSDQGVFTDTQYF
few,TRBV7-9,TRBJ2-5,15,TRBD2,TGTGCCAGCAGCACACTAGCGGGAGGTGCCGAGACCCAGTACTTC,CASSTLAGGAETQYF
many,TRBV12-3/TRBV12-4,TRBJ1-5,14,NA,TGTGCCAGCAGTTTTGGGCGGGGCAATCAGCCCCAGCATTTT,CASSFGRGNQPQHF
NA,TRBV30,TRBJ2-7,14,NA,TGTGCCTGGAGTGTAGTAAGGGTCAGATACGAGCAGTACTTC,CAWSVVRVRYEQYF
few,TRBV11-2,TRBJ2-3,19,TRBD2,TGTGCCAGCAGCTTAATAACCCCGGGACTAGCGGGGGGCCCAGATACGCAGTATTTT,CASSLITPGLAGGPDTQYF
many,TRBV20-1,TRBJ2-3,15,TRBD2,TGCAGTGCTAGTTTGACTAGCGGGAGAACAGATACGCAGTATTTT,CSASLTSGRTDTQYF
few,TRBV3-1,TRBJ2-5,12,NA,TGTGCCAGCAGCCAACGCTGGGAGACCCAGTACTTC,CASSQRWETQYF
few,TRBV7-2,TRBJ1-2,13,TRBD1,TGTGCCAGCAGCATCCAGGGGGCTGGTGGCTACACCTTC,CASSIQGAGGYTF
NA,TRBV27,TRBJ2-1,13,NA,TGTGCCAGCAGTACGACGAACTACAATGAGCAGTTCTTC,CASSTTNYNEQFF
few,TRBV15,TRBJ2-7,14,NA,TGTGCCACAGGGGCCGGACAGTTCTCCTACGAGCAGTACTTC,CATGAGQFSYEQYF
NA,TRBV25-1,TRBJ1-1,14,NA,TGTGCCAGCAGTGAATATAAGGGGCGAACTGAAGCTTTCTTT,CASSEYKGRTEAFF
few,TRBV4-1,TRBJ2-7,16,NA,TGCGCCAGCAGCCAAGAGGACGGGACAAGAGGGTACGAGCAGTACTTC,CASSQEDGTRGYEQYF
few,TRBV5-1,TRBJ2-5,17,NA,TGCGCCAGCAGCCCTTGGGCCCTCAGGCCGGAGATAGAGACCCAGTACTTC,CASSPWALRPEIETQYF
NA,TRBV15,TRBJ1-2,13,NA,TGTGCCACCAGCGGTGACCCCCTTGGAGGCTACACCTTC,CATSGDPLGGYTF
few,TRBV7-9,TRBJ1-5,15,NA,TGTGCCAGCAGCTCAACAAGAAATAGCAATCAGCCCCAGCATTTT,CASSSTRNSNQPQHF
many,TRBV12-3/TRBV12-4,TRBJ2-3,15,TRBD1,TGTGCCAGCAGTCACCCCGACAGGGTGGCAGATACGCAGTATTTT,CASSHPDRVADTQYF
few,TRBV12-3/TRBV12-4,TRBJ1-5,16,NA,TGTGCCAGCAGTTTCCGGCCAAGGGAAAGCAATCAGCCCCAGCATTTT,CASSFRPRESNQPQHF
NA,TRBV20-1,TRBJ1-4,12,NA,TGCAGTGCTGAGGGGGGGGACCGCGAACTGTTTTTT,CSAEGGDRELFF
few,TRBV19,TRBJ2-3,15,TRBD2,TGTGCCAGTAGCACTGGACTAGCGGACACAGATACGCAGTATTTT,CASSTGLADTDTQYF
NA,TRBV2,TRBJ1-1,13,NA,TGTGCCAGCAAAAACAGCATGAACACTGAAGCTTTCTTT,CASKNSMNTEAFF
few,TRBV6-5,TRBJ2-2,12,NA,TGTGCCAGCAGTTCCCTTAACAGGGAGCTGTTTTTT,CASSSLNRELFF
few,TRBV7-3,TRBJ1-1,16,NA,TGTGCCAGCAGCTTAAACCCGACAGCGTTGAACACTGAAGCTTTCTTT,CASSLNPTALNTEAFF
NA,TRBV18,TRBJ1-2,15,NA,TGTGCCAGCTCACCACCGGGGGCAGGAAAGTATGGCTACACCTTC,CASSPPGAGKYGYTF
few,TRBV4-2,TRBJ2-2,18,NA,TGTGCCAGCAGCCAAGATTTCGTTTGGGGACTTGACCCCGGGGAGCTGTTTTTT,CASSQDFVWGLDPGELFF
NA,TRBV20-1,TRBJ2-1,15,NA,TGCAGTGCTAGAGGGGGGCCTACCCTGCGGGGTGAGCAGTTCTTC,CSARGGPTLRGEQFF
few,TRBV25-1,TRBJ2-1,13,NA,TGTGCCAGCAGCCAATTGGGGGCACATGAGCAGTTCTTC,CASSQLGAHEQFF
NA,TRBV28,TRBJ2-5,12,TRBD1,TGTGCCACCAGACAGGGGCAAGAGACCCAGCACTTC,CATRQGQETQHF
NA,TRBV7-2,TRBJ2-5,15,NA,TGTGCCAGCAGCTTAGCGCGCAGGTTCAGCGAGACCCAGTACTTC,CASSLARRFSETQYF
NA,TRBV12-3/TRBV12-4,TRBJ2-3,16,TRBD2,TGTGCCAGCAGGGCCGGGACTAGCTGGGTGGCAGATACGCAGTATTTT,CASRAGTSWVADTQYF
NA,TRBV6-8,TRBJ2-1,16,TRBD2,TGTGCCAGACCGTTTGGGCTAGCGGGCTCCTACAATGAGCAGTTCTTC,CARPFGLAGSYNEQFF
NA,TRBV5-1,TRBJ2-1,15,NA,TGCGCCAGCAGCTCAACGGGAAGGGGCCGCAATGAGCAGTTCTTC,CASSSTGRGRNEQFF
few,TRBV7-9,TRBJ2-3,16,NA,TGTGCCAGCAGCTTACGGACCCCAGGGGGGACAGATACGCAGTATTTT,CASSLRTPGGTDTQYF